The entry that follows covers one T cell receptor (beta chain) sequence. Its specificity is not known. TCRdb keeps only in-frame clones here, not all; method: immunoSEQ multiplex PCR. The sample includes tens of thousands of clones, more than 70% of them seen just once. The entry originates in a study of OX40 agonist ivuxolimab in advanced cancers. Study-wide results and limits: Blood T cells, both CD4+ and CD8+, expanded clonally by week 6 at 0.1 to 3.0 mg/kg. Expanded clones were, on average, more numerous among CD8+ T cells than CD4+.

CDR1 and CDR2 from the germline V gene are SGHRS and YFSETQ. V lost 0 bases and J 10 bases, leaving 16 bases between the germline ends. The CDR3 runs 14 residues. The source is an adult with an advanced solid tumor such as melanoma, head and neck, liver or kidney cancer. Sequencing was performed on CD4+ or CD8+ T cells sorted from blood, taken in a trial of the OX40 agonist ivuxolimab. V gene TRBV5-1 combines with J gene TRBJ1-1, with a tentative D call TRBD1 (6 bases). CDR3 protein: CASSLAVGGGRAFF. CDR3 DNA sequence: TGCGCCAGCAGCTTGGCCGTGGGGGGCGGTAGAGCTTTCTTT.